Below, 3 T cell receptor beta chains from the same sample are listed, as sequenced in a study of blood T cell repertoires in COVID-19. Only in-frame clones appear in the TCRdb table, and some are missing; sequencing was by immunoSEQ multiplex PCR. The data contain approximately 360,000 clones, about 87% of them singletons. Sequences were obtained from PBMCs or T cells enriched from blood (not recorded which). The origin of the receptors is a man aged 40-49 years in a cohort exposed to, infected with or recovered from COVID-19 (not recorded which).

This chain connects TRBV5-1 to TRBJ2-5; 9 nucleotides match TRBD2. This CDR3 comprises 16 residues. The germline V gene encodes CDR1 SGHRS and CDR2 YFSETQ. The trim removed 0 bases at V and 5 bases at J, leaving 8 bases unmatched. The CDR3 coding sequence is TGCGCCAGCAGCTTGGTAGCGGGAGAGGGTCGGGAGACCCAGTACTTC. Translated: CASSLVAGEGRETQYF.

In its sample, this clone was seen once. The genes are TRBV19 and TRBJ2-7; 11 positions agree with TRBD2. The CDR3 is made up of 12 amino acids. Germline lookup yields CDR1 LNHDA and CDR2 SQIVND (reference sequence). CDR3 loop: CAQLAGAREQYF. The CDR3 DNA reads as TGTGCTCAACTAGCGGGAGCAAGGGAGCAGTACTTC.

The chain employs TRBV6-5 and TRBJ2-7; 7 bases match TRBD1. This CDR3 has 12 amino acids. The germline V gene has CDR1 MNHEY and CDR2 SVGAGI. V was clipped by 10 bases and J by 5 bases; unmatched bases: 8. The CDR3 loop reads CATLSTGNEQYF. Here the CDR3 DNA reads TGTGCCACCCTGTCGACAGGGAACGAGCAGTACTTC.